Presented here are 7 T cell receptor beta chains from one specimen sequenced in a study of blood T cell repertoires in COVID-19. Data came from immunoSEQ multiplex PCR; TCRdb stores just in-frame clones and leaves some out. Seen here are around 320,000 clones, around 88% observed once, and the top ten hold 5.5% to 7%. What was sequenced was peripheral blood. Receptors originate from a woman in her thirties who had recovered from COVID-19.

CDR3 in DNA: TGTGCCAGCAGGGAGGCCATATTAGGAAGCACTGAAGCTTTCTTT. Encoded protein: CASREAILGSTEAFF. The chain employs TRBV6-5 and TRBJ1-1; no definite D call. CDR1 MNHEY and CDR2 SVGAGI come from the germline V gene. This CDR3 comprises 15 residues. Trimming left V 6 bases short and J 4 bases short, with 18 bases between.

The chain combines TRBV6-6 with TRBJ2-7; tentative D call: TRBD1 (6 bases). CDR3 length: 14 amino acids. Per germline, CDR1 MNHNY and CDR2 SVGAGI (reference sequence). The V and J ends lost 4 bases and 5 bases respectively, with 15 bases between them. The CDR3 loop is CASSFRDNTNEQYF. CDR3 DNA sequence: TGTGCCAGCAGTTTCCGGGACAATACTAACGAGCAGTACTTC.

This rearrangement joins TRBV11-2 to TRBJ1-1, with a possible D match to TRBD1 (5 bases). The CDR3 consists of 12 residues. V was shortened by 6 bases and J by 5 bases, with 10 bases between the two germline ends. The germline V gene has CDR1 SGHAT and CDR2 FQNNGV. In nucleotides, the CDR3 is TGTGCCAGCAGTCCAGACAGAACTGAAGCTTTCTTT. This sequence encodes CASSPDRTEAFF.

The chain is built from TRBV28 and TRBJ1-2; TRBD1 matches at 10 bases. CDR3 size: 13 residues. The germline CDR1 and CDR2 sequences are MDHEN and SYDVKM. V shed 7 bases and J 8 bases; nucleotides not matched to a gene: 7. The CDR3 sequence: CASNSGQGGGYTF. For the CDR3, the DNA is TGTGCCAGCAACTCTGGACAGGGGGGCGGCTACACCTTC.

The V call is TRBV11-2, the J call TRBJ2-1; 8 positions agree with TRBD2. V lost 2 bases and J lost 4; bases outside the gene matches: 4. Germline V CDR1 and CDR2: SGHAT, FQNNGV. The CDR3 spans 15 residues. CDR3 protein: CASSLRGGFYNEQFF. CDR3 in DNA: TGTGCCAGCAGCTTACGCGGGGGGTTTTACAATGAGCAGTTCTTC.

The V gene is TRBV7-6, the J gene TRBJ2-7; 9 bases map to TRBD1. Per the germline V gene, CDR1 is SGHVS and CDR2 is FNYEAQ. There are 14 residues in the CDR3. Trimming at V came to 5 bases and at J to 5 bases, leaving 7 bases not matched to a gene. CDR3 protein: CASSAGTGYDEQYF. The DNA of the CDR3 is TGTGCCAGCAGCGCCGGGACAGGGTACGACGAGCAGTACTTC.

The rearrangement joins TRBV30 to TRBJ1-5; 7 nucleotides match TRBD1. The CDR3 is 15 amino acids. CDR1 and CDR2 (germline): GTSNPN, SVGIG (reference sequence). The V and J ends lost 2 bases and 9 bases, in that order; junction bases with no gene match: 13. The CDR3 loop is CAWSQFDRERRPQHF. Written as DNA, the CDR3 is TGTGCCTGGAGTCAATTCGACAGGGAAAGGCGGCCCCAGCATTTT.